This passage covers 20 T cell receptor beta chains from one sample sequenced in a study of blood T cell repertoires in COVID-19. TCRdb's table, derived via immunoSEQ multiplex PCR, lists solely in-frame clones and lacks some. The sample carries 120,000 to 150,000 clones, 75% to 85% recorded once. Sample: peripheral blood. These receptors all come from a man between 60 and 75 years old with active or convalescent COVID-19.

The rearrangement joins TRBV24-1 to TRBJ2-7; 9 bases agree with TRBD1. This CDR3 has 16 amino acids. CDR1 and CDR2 from the germline V gene are KGHDR and SFDVKD. The V segment lost 0 bases and the J segment 2 bases; nucleotides outside the gene matches: 4. CDR3 protein: CATSDLGTGSPYEQYF. CDR3 coding DNA: TGTGCCACCAGTGATTTGGGGACAGGGAGTCCCTACGAGCAGTACTTC.

The chain recombines TRBV7-7 with TRBJ2-7; 7 positions match TRBD1. From germline, CDR1 is SSHAT and CDR2 FNYEAQ (reference sequence). The ends lost 5 bases at V and 7 bases at J; junction bases unmatched: 17. This CDR3 is 16 amino acids long. CDR3 nucleotide sequence: TGTGCCAGCAGCCTTAATGAGTTGACAGGGAAAGATGAGCAGTACTTC. This translates into CASSLNELTGKDEQYF.

This clone showed up just a few times. This chain uses TRBV2 with TRBJ2-6; TRBD2 is a possible D gene (6 bases). Per the germline V gene, CDR1 is SNHLY and CDR2 is FYNNEI. This CDR3 region has 16 residues. V lost 6 bases and J 0 bases, leaving 12 bases between the germline ends. For the CDR3, the DNA is TGTGCCAGCAGGCAAAGGGGAGGCTCTGGGGCCAACGTCCTGACTTTC. Its translation: CASRQRGGSGANVLTF.

This sequence joins TRBV6-1 and TRBJ1-6; D is ambiguous. Germline-derived CDR1 and CDR2 are MNHNS and SASEGT. V lost 2 bases, J lost 7 bases, and 6 bases lay in between. The CDR3 loop spans 13 amino acids. CDR3 DNA: TGTGCCAGCAGTGAACGGGGAAATTCACCCCTCCACTTT. Encoded protein: CASSERGNSPLHF.

CDR3 loop: CATSDSGTDTQYF. CDR3 coding DNA: TGTGCCACCAGTGATAGCGGCACAGATACGCAGTATTTT. The chain employs TRBV24-1 and TRBJ2-3; no clear D gene. CDR1 is KGHDR, CDR2 SFDVKD, per germline. Trimming removed 3 bases at V and 1 base at J, with 4 bases between. CDR3 length: 13 amino acids.

This rearrangement joins TRBV4-3 to TRBJ1-6; D unclear. Trimming stripped 5 bases from V and 10 bases from J, with 9 bases between. The CDR3 has 12 amino acids. CDR1 LGHNA and CDR2 YSLEER come from the germline V gene. The CDR3 nucleotides read TGCGCCAGCAGCACCTTCGGGTCACCCCTCCACTTT. Amino acid sequence: CASSTFGSPLHF.

The V and J genes are TRBV6-5 and TRBJ1-1, with 9 nucleotides matching TRBD1. CDR3 length equals 13 residues. Germline-derived CDR1 and CDR2 are MNHEY and SVGAGI. The CDR3 region has the DNA TGTGGCACCTACAGGGGGCTGAACACTGAAGCTTTCTTT. Protein: CGTYRGLNTEAFF.

The J gene is TRBJ2-7, the V gene TRBV27, with D uncertain. This CDR3 spans 13 amino acids. Germline CDR1 and CDR2: MNHEY and SMNVEV (reference sequence). Trimming removed 2 bases at V and 2 bases at J, with 7 bases between. The CDR3 spells CASSLDKAYEQYF. The CDR3 DNA reads as TGTGCCAGCAGTTTAGACAAAGCCTACGAGCAGTACTTC.

J is TRBJ2-7 and V is TRBV5-1, with D possibly TRBD2 on 5 matching bases. The CDR3 has 15 residues. Germline loops: CDR1 SGHRS, CDR2 YFSETQ. V lost 0 bases and J lost 2, with 12 bases in between. Here the CDR3 reads CASSLGGATAYEQYF. As DNA, the CDR3 is TGCGCCAGCAGCTTGGGGGGAGCCACGGCCTACGAGCAGTACTTC. The variable domain in full, with the rest retrieved from reference TRBV5-1 and TRBJ2-7, is KAGVTQTPRYLIKTRGQQVTLSCSPISGHRSVSWYQQTPGQGLQFLFEYFSETQRNKGNFPGRFSGRQFSNSRSEMNVSTLELGDSALYLCASSLGGATAYEQYFGPGTRLTVT.

The chain carries TRBV19 and TRBJ1-5, with a weak D call TRBD1 (6 bases). The V end lost 3 bases, the J end lost 9 bases, and 15 bases lay between the germline ends. The length of the CDR3 is 14 residues. Looked up from germline, CDR1 is LNHDA and CDR2 is SQIVND (reference sequence). CDR3 DNA sequence: TGTGCCAGTAGTATTACAGGGCCAGGGTCGCCCCAGCATTTT. Protein product: CASSITGPGSPQHF.

The rearrangement uses TRBV6-2 or TRBV6-3 and TRBJ1-4, with 9 nucleotides matching TRBD1. The ends lost 6 bases at V and 4 bases at J; junction bases unmatched: 9. This CDR3 spans 16 amino acids. Per the germline V gene, CDR1 is MNHEY and CDR2 is SVGEGT. The CDR3 DNA is TGTGCCAGCAGCCCTCAGCCGGGACAGGGTAATGAAAAACTGTTTTTT. Translating it yields CASSPQPGQGNEKLFF.

The chain combines TRBV5-1 with TRBJ1-1; 7 nucleotides line up with TRBD1. V was clipped by 7 bases and J by 0 bases; unmatched bases: 9. The CDR3 length is 15 residues. Germline CDR1 and CDR2: SGHRS and YFSETQ. CDR3 sequence (DNA): TGCGCCAGCCTCAGGGGGTCGGGGATGAACACTGAAGCTTTCTTT. Protein product: CASLRGSGMNTEAFF.

This sequence joins TRBV29-1 and TRBJ1-2; 7 bases match TRBD1. J gave up 5 bases and V 6 bases, and 15 bases lay outside the gene matches. In germline, CDR1 is SQVTM, CDR2 ANQGSEA. The CDR3 spans 15 residues. For the CDR3, the DNA is TGCAGCGTAGATGACCAGGGGGTTGTCGGGTATGGCTACACCTTC. Translating gives CSVDDQGVVGYGYTF.

This chain connects TRBV7-9 to TRBJ2-7; D is possibly TRBD2 (5 bases). Per the germline V gene, CDR1 is SEHNR and CDR2 is FQNEAQ (reference sequence). CDR3 length equals 16 residues. V was shortened by 5 bases and J by 6 bases, with 23 bases between the two germline ends. CDR3 loop: CASSRPLLDTRGEQYF. In DNA form, the CDR3 reads TGTGCCAGCAGCCGCCCCCTACTAGATACCCGAGGCGAGCAGTACTTC.

V gene TRBV7-2 combines with J gene TRBJ2-7; TRBD2 matches 13 bases. The ends lost 0 bases at V and 1 base at J; junction bases unmatched: 6. The germline V gene has CDR1 SGHTA and CDR2 FQGNSA. CDR3 length equals 18 residues. CDR3 sequence reads: CASSLATSGRTVSYEQYF. In DNA form, the CDR3 reads TGTGCCAGCAGCTTAGCGACTAGCGGGAGGACTGTTTCCTACGAGCAGTACTTC.

J is TRBJ1-3 and V is TRBV6-5; 9 bases align to TRBD1. The CDR3 sequence is 14 residues long. Germline CDR1 and CDR2: MNHEY and SVGAGI. J lost 5 bases, V lost 6 bases, and 5 bases had no gene match. The CDR3 nucleotides are TGTGCCAGCAGCCTGGGACAGGGCAGAAACACCATATATTTT. This gives the protein CASSLGQGRNTIYF.

This sequence joins TRBV28 and TRBJ1-5, with D hard to call. In germline, CDR1 is MDHEN, CDR2 SYDVKM. There are 13 residues in the CDR3. Trimming took 6 bases from V and 6 from J, leaving 12 bases between them. CDR3 DNA: TGTGCCAGCAGGGCGGAGGAGCGTCAGCCCCAGCATTTT. It yields the protein CASRAEERQPQHF.

The rearrangement links TRBV28 to TRBJ1-4; TRBD1 might be the D (5 bases). Germline V gene data show CDR1 as MDHEN and CDR2 as SYDVKM. The ends were cut back, 8 bases at V and 8 bases at J, with 18 bases in the middle. The CDR3 has 14 amino acids. CDR3 nucleotide sequence: TGTGCCAGCCTACAGCCGGGGGATGGGGAAAAACTGTTTTTT. Translating it yields CASLQPGDGEKLFF.

The gene calls are TRBV7-7 and TRBJ2-2; possible D gene TRBD1, 5 bases. CDR3 length: 13 residues. The germline V gene encodes CDR1 SSHAT and CDR2 FNYEAQ (reference sequence). The V and J ends lost 4 bases and 6 bases respectively, with 9 bases between them. The chain's CDR3 is CASSYGRAGELFF. DNA for the CDR3: TGTGCCAGCAGCTACGGCAGGGCCGGGGAGCTGTTTTTT.

The gene calls are TRBV20-1 and TRBJ2-3; D is uncertain. V was shortened by 3 bases and J by 5 bases, with 6 bases between the two germline ends. Germline CDR1 reads DFQATT; CDR2 reads SNEGSKA (reference sequence). This CDR3 contains 11 residues. The chain's CDR3 is CSASRRDTQYF. The CDR3 DNA is TGCAGTGCTAGTAGGAGAGATACGCAGTATTTT.